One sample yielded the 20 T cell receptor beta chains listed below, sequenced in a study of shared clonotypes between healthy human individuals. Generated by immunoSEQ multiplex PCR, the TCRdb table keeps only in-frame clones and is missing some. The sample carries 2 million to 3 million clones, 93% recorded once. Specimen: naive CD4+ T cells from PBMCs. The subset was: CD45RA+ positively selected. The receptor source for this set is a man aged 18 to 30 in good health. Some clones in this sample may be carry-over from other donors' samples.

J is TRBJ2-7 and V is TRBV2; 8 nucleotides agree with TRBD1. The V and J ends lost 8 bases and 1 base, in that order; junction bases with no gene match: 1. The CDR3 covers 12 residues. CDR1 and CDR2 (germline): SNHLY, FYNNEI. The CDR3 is CASRQGSYEQYF. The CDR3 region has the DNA TGTGCCAGCCGACAGGGGTCCTACGAGCAGTACTTC. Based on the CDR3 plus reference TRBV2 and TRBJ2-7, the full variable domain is EPEVTQTPSHQVTQMGQEVILRCVPISNHLYFYWYRQILGQKVEFLVSFYNNEISEKSEIFDDQFSVERPDGSNFTLKIRSTKLEDSAMYFCASRQGSYEQYFGPGTRLTVT.

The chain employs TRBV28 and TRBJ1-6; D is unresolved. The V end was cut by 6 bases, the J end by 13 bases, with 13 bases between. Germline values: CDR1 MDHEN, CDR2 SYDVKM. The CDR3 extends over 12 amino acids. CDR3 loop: CASRPAGRPLHF. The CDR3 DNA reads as TGTGCCAGCAGGCCCGCTGGGCGGCCCCTCCACTTT.

The CDR3 sequence is CAPPHRGAYEQYF. CDR3 DNA: TGTGCCCCGCCCCACAGGGGGGCCTACGAGCAGTACTTC. V usage is TRBV30 and J usage is TRBJ2-7; the match to TRBD1 covers 8 bases. CDR1 is GTSNPN, CDR2 SVGIG, per germline (reference sequence). Trimming at V came to 8 bases and at J to 2 bases, leaving 8 bases not matched to a gene. The CDR3 sequence is 13 residues long.

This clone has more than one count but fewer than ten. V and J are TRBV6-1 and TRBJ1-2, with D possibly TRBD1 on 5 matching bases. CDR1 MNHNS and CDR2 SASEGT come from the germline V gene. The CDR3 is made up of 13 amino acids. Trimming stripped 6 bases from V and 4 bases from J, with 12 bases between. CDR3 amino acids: CASRATEIYGYTF. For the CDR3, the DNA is TGTGCCAGCAGAGCGACAGAGATCTATGGCTACACCTTC.

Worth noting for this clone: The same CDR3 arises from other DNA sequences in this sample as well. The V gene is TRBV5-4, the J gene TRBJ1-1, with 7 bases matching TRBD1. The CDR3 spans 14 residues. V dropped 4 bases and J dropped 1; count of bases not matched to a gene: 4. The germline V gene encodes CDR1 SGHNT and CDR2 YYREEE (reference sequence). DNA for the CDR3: TGTGCCAGCAGCCCGGGACAGAAGAACACTGAAGCTTTCTTT. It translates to CASSPGQKNTEAFF.

The CDR3 DNA reads as TGCGCCAGGAGGGGACAGGGAGGTGGCGGCTACACCTTC. Translation: CARRGQGGGGYTF. The genes are TRBV10-2 and TRBJ1-2; 9 positions match TRBD1. CDR3 length: 13 residues. Per germline, CDR1 WSHSY and CDR2 SAAADI. J lost 8 bases, V lost 9 bases, and 10 bases had no gene match.

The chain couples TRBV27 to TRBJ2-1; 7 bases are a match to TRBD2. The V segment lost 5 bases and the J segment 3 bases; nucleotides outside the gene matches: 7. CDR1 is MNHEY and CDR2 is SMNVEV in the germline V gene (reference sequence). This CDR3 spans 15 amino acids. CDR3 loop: CASSRRGRDYNEQFF. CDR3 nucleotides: TGTGCCAGCAGTCGGCGAGGGAGGGACTACAATGAGCAGTTCTTC.

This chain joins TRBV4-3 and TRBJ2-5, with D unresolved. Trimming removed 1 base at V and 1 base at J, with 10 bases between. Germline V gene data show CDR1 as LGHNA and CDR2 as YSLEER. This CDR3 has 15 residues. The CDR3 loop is CASSQGVAFQETQYF. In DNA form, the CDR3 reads TGCGCCAGCAGCCAAGGTGTAGCCTTCCAAGAGACCCAGTACTTC.

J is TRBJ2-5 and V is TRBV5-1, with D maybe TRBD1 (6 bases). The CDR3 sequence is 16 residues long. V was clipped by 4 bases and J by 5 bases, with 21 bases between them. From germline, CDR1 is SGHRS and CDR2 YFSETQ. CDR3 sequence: CASSHNRAGLGETQYF. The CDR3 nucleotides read TGCGCCAGCAGCCATAACAGGGCCGGATTGGGGGAGACCCAGTACTTC. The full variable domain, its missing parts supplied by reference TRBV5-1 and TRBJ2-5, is KAGVTQTPRYLIKTRGQQVTLSCSPISGHRSVSWYQQTPGQGLQFLFEYFSETQRNKGNFPGRFSGRQFSNSRSEMNVSTLELGDSALYLCASSHNRAGLGETQYFGPGTRLLVL.

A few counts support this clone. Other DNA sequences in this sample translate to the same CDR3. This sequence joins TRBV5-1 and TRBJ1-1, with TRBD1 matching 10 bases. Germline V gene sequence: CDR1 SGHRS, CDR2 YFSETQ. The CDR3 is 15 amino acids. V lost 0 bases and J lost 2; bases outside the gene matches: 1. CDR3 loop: CASSLGTGGNTEAFF. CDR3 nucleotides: TGCGCCAGCAGCTTGGGGACAGGGGGAAACACTGAAGCTTTCTTT.

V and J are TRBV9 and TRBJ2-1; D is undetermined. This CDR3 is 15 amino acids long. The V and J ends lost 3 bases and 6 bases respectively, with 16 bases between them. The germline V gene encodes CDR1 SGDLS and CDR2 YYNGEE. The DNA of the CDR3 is TGTGCCAGCAGCGGGACGTCAAGAGCTGGCAATGAGCAGTTCTTC. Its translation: CASSGTSRAGNEQFF.

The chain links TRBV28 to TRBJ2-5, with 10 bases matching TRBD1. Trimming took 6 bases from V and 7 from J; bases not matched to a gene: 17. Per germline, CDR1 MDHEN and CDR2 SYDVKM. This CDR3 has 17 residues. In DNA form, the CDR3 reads TGTGCCAGCAGCCGAGCACGACAGGGGGCGATCACTAGGACCCAGTACTTC. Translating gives CASSRARQGAITRTQYF.

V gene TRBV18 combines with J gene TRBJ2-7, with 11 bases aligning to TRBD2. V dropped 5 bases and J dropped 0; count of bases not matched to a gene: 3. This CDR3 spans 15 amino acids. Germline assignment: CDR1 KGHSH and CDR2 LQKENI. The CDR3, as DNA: TGTGCCAGCTCAACTACTAGCGGGGGCTCCTACGAGCAGTACTTC. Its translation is CASSTTSGGSYEQYF.

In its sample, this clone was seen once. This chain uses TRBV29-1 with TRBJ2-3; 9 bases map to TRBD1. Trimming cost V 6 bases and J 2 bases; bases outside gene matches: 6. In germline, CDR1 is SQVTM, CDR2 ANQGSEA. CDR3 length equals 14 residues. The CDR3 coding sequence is TGCAGCGTCCCCGGGACAGGGCACACAGATACGCAGTATTTT. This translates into CSVPGTGHTDTQYF.

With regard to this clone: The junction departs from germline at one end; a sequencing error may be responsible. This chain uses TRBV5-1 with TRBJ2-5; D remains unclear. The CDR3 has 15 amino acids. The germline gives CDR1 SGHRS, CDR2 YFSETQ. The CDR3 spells CASSLNRAVQETRYF. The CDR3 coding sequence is TGCGCCAGCAGCCTTAATAGGGCGGTTCAAGAGACCCGGTACTTC. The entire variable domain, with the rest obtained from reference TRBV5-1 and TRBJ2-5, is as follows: KAGVTQTPRYLIKTRGQQVTLSCSPISGHRSVSWYQQTPGQGLQFLFEYFSETQRNKGNFPGRFSGRQFSNSRSEMNVSTLELGDSALYLCASSLNRAVQETRYFGPGTRLLVL.

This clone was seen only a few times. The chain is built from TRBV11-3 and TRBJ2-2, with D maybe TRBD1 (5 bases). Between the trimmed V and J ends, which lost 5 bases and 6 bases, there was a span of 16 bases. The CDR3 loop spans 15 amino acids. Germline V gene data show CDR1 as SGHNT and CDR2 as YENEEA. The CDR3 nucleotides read TGTGCCAGCAGCCCTGGACAAACCGCGGCCGGGGAGCTGTTTTTT. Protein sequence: CASSPGQTAAGELFF.

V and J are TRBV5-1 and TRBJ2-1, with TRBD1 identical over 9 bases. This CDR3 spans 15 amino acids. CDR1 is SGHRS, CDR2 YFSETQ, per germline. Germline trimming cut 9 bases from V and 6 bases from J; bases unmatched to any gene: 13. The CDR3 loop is CATQTGTGFTNEQFF. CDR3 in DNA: TGCGCCACGCAAACTGGGACAGGGTTTACCAATGAGCAGTTCTTC.

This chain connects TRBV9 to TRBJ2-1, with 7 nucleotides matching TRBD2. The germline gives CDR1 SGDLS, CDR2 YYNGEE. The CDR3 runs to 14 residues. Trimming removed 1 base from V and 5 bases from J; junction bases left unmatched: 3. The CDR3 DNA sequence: TGTGCCAGCAGCGTACTAGCGGCCGACAATGAGCAGTTCTTC. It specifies CASSVLAADNEQFF.

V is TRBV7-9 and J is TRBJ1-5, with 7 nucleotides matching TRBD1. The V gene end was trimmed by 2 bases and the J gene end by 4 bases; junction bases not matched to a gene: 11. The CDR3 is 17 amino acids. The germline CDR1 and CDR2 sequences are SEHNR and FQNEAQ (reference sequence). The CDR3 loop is CASSLPPTGNLNQPQHF. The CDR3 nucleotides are TGTGCCAGCAGCTTACCGCCGACAGGGAACCTTAATCAGCCCCAGCATTTT.

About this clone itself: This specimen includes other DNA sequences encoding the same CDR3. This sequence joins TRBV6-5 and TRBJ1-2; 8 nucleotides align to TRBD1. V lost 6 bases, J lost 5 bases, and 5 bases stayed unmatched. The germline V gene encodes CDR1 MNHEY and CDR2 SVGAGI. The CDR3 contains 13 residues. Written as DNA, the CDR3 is TGTGCCAGCAGCAGGACAGGGAATTATGGCTACACCTTC. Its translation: CASSRTGNYGYTF.